The present TCR beta chain was sequenced within a study of radiotherapy plus CTLA-4 blockade in lung cancer. Broader study findings: Radiotherapy was combined with ipilimumab, and tumor-derived TCR clones then expanded in blood.

The repertoire was sequenced with immunoSEQ multiplex PCR; TCRdb's copy has only in-frame clones and lacks some. The table records about 53,000 clones, about four fifths of them present only once. Of note for this clone: Its antigen remains unknown.

This CDR3 is 13 amino acids long. Germline lookup yields CDR1 SNHLY and CDR2 FYNNEI. V shed 7 bases and J 5 bases; nucleotides not matched to a gene: 6. This chain joins TRBV2 and TRBJ2-3; the match to TRBD2 covers 7 bases. This TCR was recovered from a human donor with non-small cell lung cancer whose response to radiotherapy plus ipilimumab could not be evaluated. Here the sequenced sample was peripheral blood, taken from a patient treated with radiotherapy plus ipilimumab. CDR3 amino acids: CASNREGGDTQYF. The CDR3 DNA follows: TGTGCCAGCAATAGGGAGGGAGGAGATACGCAGTATTTT.